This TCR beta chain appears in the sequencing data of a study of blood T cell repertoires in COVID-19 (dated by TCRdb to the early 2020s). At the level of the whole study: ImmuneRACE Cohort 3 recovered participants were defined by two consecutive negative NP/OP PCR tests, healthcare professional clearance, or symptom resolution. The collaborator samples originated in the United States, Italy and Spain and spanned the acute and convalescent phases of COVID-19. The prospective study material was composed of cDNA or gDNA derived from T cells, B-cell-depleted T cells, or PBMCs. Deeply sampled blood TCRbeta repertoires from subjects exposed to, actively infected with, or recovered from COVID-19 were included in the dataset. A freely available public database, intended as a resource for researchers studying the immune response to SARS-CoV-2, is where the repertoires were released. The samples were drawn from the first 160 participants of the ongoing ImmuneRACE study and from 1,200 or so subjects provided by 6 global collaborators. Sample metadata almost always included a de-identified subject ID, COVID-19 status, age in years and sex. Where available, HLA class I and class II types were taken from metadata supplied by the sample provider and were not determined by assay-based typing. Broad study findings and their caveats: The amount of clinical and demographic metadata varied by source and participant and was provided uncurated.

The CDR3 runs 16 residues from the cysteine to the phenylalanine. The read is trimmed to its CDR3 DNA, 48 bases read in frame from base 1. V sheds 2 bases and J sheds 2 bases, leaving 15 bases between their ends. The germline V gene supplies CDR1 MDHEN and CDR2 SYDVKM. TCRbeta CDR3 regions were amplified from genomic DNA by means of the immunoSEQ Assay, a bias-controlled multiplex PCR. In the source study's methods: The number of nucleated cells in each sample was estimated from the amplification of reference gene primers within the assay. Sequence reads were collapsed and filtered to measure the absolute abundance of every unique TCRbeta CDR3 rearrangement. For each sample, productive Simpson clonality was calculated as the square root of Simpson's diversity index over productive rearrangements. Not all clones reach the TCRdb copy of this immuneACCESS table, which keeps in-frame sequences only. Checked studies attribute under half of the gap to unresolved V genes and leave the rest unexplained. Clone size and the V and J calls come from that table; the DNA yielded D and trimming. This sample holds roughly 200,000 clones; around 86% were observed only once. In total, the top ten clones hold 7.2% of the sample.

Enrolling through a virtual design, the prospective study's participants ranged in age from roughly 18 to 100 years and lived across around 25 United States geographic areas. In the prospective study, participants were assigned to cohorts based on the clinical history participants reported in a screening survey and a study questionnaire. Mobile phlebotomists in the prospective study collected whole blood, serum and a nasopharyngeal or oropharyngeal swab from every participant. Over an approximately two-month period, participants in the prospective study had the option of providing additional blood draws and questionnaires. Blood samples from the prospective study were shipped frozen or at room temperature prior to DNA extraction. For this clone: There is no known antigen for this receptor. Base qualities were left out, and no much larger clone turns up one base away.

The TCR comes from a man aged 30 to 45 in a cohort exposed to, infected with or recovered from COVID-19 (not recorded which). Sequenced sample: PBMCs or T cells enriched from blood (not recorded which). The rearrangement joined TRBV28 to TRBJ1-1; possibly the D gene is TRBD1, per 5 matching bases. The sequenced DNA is TGTGCCAGCAGTTTAAAGTGGAGGGGCCTTAACACTGAAGCTTTCTTT. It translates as CASSLKWRGLNTEAFF.